The rows below give T cell receptor beta chains drawn from one sample of a study of CD8+ T cells in alopecia areata. Sequenced by immunoSEQ multiplex PCR; TCRdb stores in-frame clones only, minus some. The data contain about 270,000 clones, 50% to 75% of them singletons. The specimen comprised CD4+ T cells sorted from blood, sampled between weeks 51 and 52, from a patient treated with tofacitinib. Every receptor here comes from a human donor with alopecia areata. CDR3s include the opening cysteine and the closing phenylalanine or tryptophan. D genes are given only for firm matches.

J gene: TRBJ1-6; CDR3 length: 13; V gene: TRBV2; D gene: -; CDR3 protein: CASSEQVNSPLHF
J gene: TRBJ2-3; CDR3 length: 14; V gene: TRBV4-2; D gene: TRBD2; CDR3 protein: CASRRAGVTDTQYF
J gene: TRBJ2-7; CDR3 length: 13; V gene: TRBV6-5; D gene: TRBD1; CDR3 protein: CASRVAGGYEQYF
J gene: TRBJ2-5; CDR3 length: 13; V gene: TRBV9; D gene: TRBD2; CDR3 protein: CASSVASGETQYF
J gene: TRBJ2-3; CDR3 length: 12; V gene: TRBV30; D gene: -; CDR3 protein: CAWSVHPDTQYF
J gene: TRBJ2-1; CDR3 length: 12; V gene: TRBV29-1; D gene: -; CDR3 protein: CSAYKGHNEQFF
J gene: TRBJ2-7; CDR3 length: 12; V gene: TRBV30; D gene: TRBD2; CDR3 protein: CAWSEGLVKQYF
J gene: -; CDR3 length: 16; V gene: TRBV5-1; D gene: TRBD1; CDR3 protein: CASSLGPGTGLYEQYF
J gene: TRBJ2-1; CDR3 length: 15; V gene: TRBV30; D gene: -; CDR3 protein: CAWKPKRALGNEQFF
J gene: TRBJ1-5; CDR3 length: 16; V gene: TRBV7-9; D gene: -; CDR3 protein: CASSPSGPGSNQPQHF
J gene: TRBJ1-1; CDR3 length: 11; V gene: TRBV15; D gene: -; CDR3 protein: CATSTEREAFF
J gene: TRBJ2-6; CDR3 length: 17; V gene: TRBV4-1; D gene: -; CDR3 protein: CASSQPGRTRGANVLTF
J gene: TRBJ2-5; CDR3 length: 12; V gene: TRBV10-1; D gene: -; CDR3 protein: CASSDSQETQYF
J gene: TRBJ1-3; CDR3 length: 14; V gene: TRBV30; D gene: -; CDR3 protein: CACQGPNSGNTIYF
J gene: TRBJ2-3; CDR3 length: 15; V gene: TRBV4-3; D gene: TRBD1; CDR3 protein: CASSQRGQGTDTQYF
J gene: TRBJ1-1; CDR3 length: 13; V gene: TRBV29-1; D gene: -; CDR3 protein: CSVDHMANTEAFF
J gene: TRBJ2-2; CDR3 length: 14; V gene: TRBV14; D gene: -; CDR3 protein: CASSQVRSTGELFF
J gene: TRBJ1-5; CDR3 length: 17; V gene: TRBV30; D gene: TRBD1; CDR3 protein: CAWSAEGGTAGNQPQHF
J gene: TRBJ2-7; CDR3 length: 14; V gene: TRBV7-3; D gene: -; CDR3 protein: CASSPARTSYEQYF
J gene: TRBJ1-2; CDR3 length: 13; V gene: TRBV5-1; D gene: -; CDR3 protein: CASSLGDKIGYTF
J gene: TRBJ1-4; CDR3 length: 13; V gene: TRBV6-1; D gene: -; CDR3 protein: CASSNNRVEKLFF
J gene: TRBJ2-5; CDR3 length: 14; V gene: TRBV5-1; D gene: -; CDR3 protein: CASSLAAGSETQYF
J gene: TRBJ2-2; CDR3 length: 13; V gene: TRBV5-1; D gene: -; CDR3 protein: CASNRAVTGELFF
J gene: TRBJ2-5; CDR3 length: 15; V gene: TRBV6-5; D gene: TRBD2; CDR3 protein: CASSPKWGGQETQYF
J gene: TRBJ1-1; CDR3 length: 15; V gene: TRBV30; D gene: TRBD1; CDR3 protein: CAWTSGTGGDTEAFF
J gene: TRBJ1-2; CDR3 length: 12; V gene: TRBV7-9; D gene: -; CDR3 protein: CASSPAGDGYTF
J gene: TRBJ1-2; CDR3 length: 14; V gene: TRBV2; D gene: -; CDR3 protein: CASSVVDSNYGYTF
J gene: TRBJ1-2; CDR3 length: 15; V gene: TRBV5-1; D gene: TRBD1; CDR3 protein: CASSSTGGRGDGYTF
J gene: TRBJ2-5; CDR3 length: 15; V gene: TRBV4-2; D gene: TRBD2; CDR3 protein: CTSTPGGGVQETQYF
J gene: TRBJ2-4; CDR3 length: 17; V gene: TRBV18; D gene: TRBD2; CDR3 protein: CASSPPITGGGKNIQYF
J gene: TRBJ2-7; CDR3 length: 14; V gene: TRBV7-3; D gene: -; CDR3 protein: CASSARGAPNEQYF
J gene: TRBJ2-5; CDR3 length: 12; V gene: TRBV7-2; D gene: -; CDR3 protein: CASSRNWETQYF
J gene: TRBJ2-5; CDR3 length: 13; V gene: TRBV5-4; D gene: -; CDR3 protein: CASSLGGSETQYF
J gene: TRBJ1-1; CDR3 length: 13; V gene: TRBV6-5; D gene: -; CDR3 protein: CASEQGWLTEAFF
J gene: TRBJ2-3; CDR3 length: 16; V gene: TRBV27; D gene: -; CDR3 protein: CASSLWRRGGTDTQYF
J gene: TRBJ2-3; CDR3 length: 14; V gene: TRBV7-2; D gene: -; CDR3 protein: CASSTQQGTDTQYF
J gene: TRBJ2-3; CDR3 length: 14; V gene: TRBV4-2; D gene: TRBD2; CDR3 protein: CASSLLAGADTQYF